This T cell receptor (beta chain) was sequenced during a study of vaccination effects on CD4 cells after COVID-19. This CDR3 has 16 amino acids. Germline CDR1 and CDR2: MNHEY and SMNVEV (reference sequence). With 5 bases clipped from V and 0 bases from J, the junction kept 7 bases outside the gene matches. On this clone itself: Its antigen is as yet unknown.

Measured with immunoSEQ multiplex PCR; TCRdb has only the in-frame clones, and not every one. Among 20,000 to 30,000 clones listed, about 75% were seen once. Overall study results and limits: Late post-vaccination samples showed marked contraction of infection- and vaccine-induced clones. New vaccine-induced clones dominated convalescents' post-vaccine spike-reactive clones. Limitations: small convalescent group and missing early post-infection timepoints.

Viral peptide pools were used in the ViraFEST assay to expand antigen-specific CD4+ T cells, and sequencing came afterward. Investigators separated out CD4+ T cells once approximately 10 days of culture had passed. Infection dated between March and December 2020, before the Alpha, Beta and Delta variants reached the United States. PBMC cultures contained two million cells per well, approximately 11 IU/ml IL-2 and roughly 9.4 ug/ml peptides. The specimen comprised CD4+ T cells from PBMCs cultured with SARS-CoV-2 spike peptides, sampled before COVID-19 vaccination. The TCR was taken from a human donor who had a prior SARS-CoV-2 infection. This chain joins TRBV27 and TRBJ1-1, with TRBD1 matching over 9 bases. The CDR3 nucleotides are TGTGCCAGCAGTCCCCGGACAGGGGTGTTGAACACTGAAGCTTTCTTT. It is translated as CASSPRTGVLNTEAFF.